This is a list of T cell receptor beta chains from one sample in a study of OX40 agonist ivuxolimab in advanced cancers. The method was immunoSEQ multiplex PCR; TCRdb's version includes in-frame clones alone and lacks a portion of them. The sample lists 43,000 or so clones; around 87% were seen once. Sequences were derived from CD4+ or CD8+ T cells sorted from blood, sampled in a trial of the OX40 agonist ivuxolimab. The source of these receptors is an adult with an advanced solid tumor such as melanoma, head and neck, liver or kidney cancer. The CDR3 runs from the conserved cysteine through the conserved F or W. The D gene is left open where the match is weak. Rows give clone size only sometimes, using once, few, many, or a class for an expanded clone.

-	TRBJ1-6	TRBD1	TRBV11-1	TGTGCCAGCAGCTTATTGAGGACAGGCCCTTTTAATTCACCCCTCCACTTT	CASSLLRTGPFNSPLHF
-	TRBJ2-3	-	TRBV15	TGTGCCACCAGCAGAGGCTTGACAGATACGCAGTATTTT	CATSRGLTDTQYF
-	TRBJ1-5	TRBD1	TRBV30	TGTGCCTGGAGTTGGACAGGGGGCGCGTTACAGCCCCAGCATTTT	CAWSWTGGALQPQHF
few	TRBJ1-1	-	TRBV6-4	TGTGCCAGCAGCGTGGACAGATCCGCTGAAGCTTTCTTT	CASSVDRSAEAFF
-	TRBJ2-5	TRBD2	TRBV5-1	TGCGCCAGCAGCTCCGGACTAGCGGGGGTAAAGACCCAGTACTTC	CASSSGLAGVKTQYF
-	TRBJ2-1	TRBD2	TRBV13	TGTGCCAGCAGCTTAACTAGCGGGAGTTGGGGTGAGCAGTTCTTC	CASSLTSGSWGEQFF
-	TRBJ2-1	TRBD1	TRBV10-3	TGTGCCATCAGTGATACAGGACAGGGGGCCTACAATGAGCAGTTCTTC	CAISDTGQGAYNEQFF
-	TRBJ2-1	-	TRBV6-1	TGTGCCAGCAGTGAATGGGACCACAGTATGGATGAGCAGTTCTTC	CASSEWDHSMDEQFF
medium-sized	TRBJ2-7	TRBD1	TRBV6-1	TGTGCCAGCAGTGGCATCATGGACAGGGACGAGCAGTACTTC	CASSGIMDRDEQYF
-	TRBJ2-1	-	TRBV4-1	TGCGCCAGCAGCCAAGCTCTGGGATATGAGCAGTTCTTC	CASSQALGYEQFF
-	TRBJ2-7	-	TRBV7-7	TGTGCTAGCAGCCTTGGGAACACGGCCGGGTACGAGCAGTACTTC	CASSLGNTAGYEQYF
-	TRBJ2-1	TRBD2	TRBV4-2	TGTGCCAGCAGCCAAGATGTGACTAGCGGGAGGGAGTGGGATGAGCAGTTCTTC	CASSQDVTSGREWDEQFF
-	TRBJ2-1	TRBD1	TRBV7-2	TGTGCCAGCAGCTTAATCAGGGGGCCCCCCTACAATGAGCAGTTCTTC	CASSLIRGPPYNEQFF
-	TRBJ1-2	-	TRBV4-1	TGCGCCAGCAGCCAAGAGGGACCATACACTAACTATGGCTACACCTTC	CASSQEGPYTNYGYTF
-	TRBJ2-7	-	TRBV28	TGTGCCAGCAGTTTAGCTGGGCCGCCCTCCTACGAGCAGTACTTC	CASSLAGPPSYEQYF
few	TRBJ1-2	TRBD1	TRBV2	TGTGCCAGCAGTGATCGTTCTACAGGGGAGGATGGCTACACCTTC	CASSDRSTGEDGYTF
-	TRBJ1-1	-	TRBV2	TGTGCCAGCAGTGTACCCTGGAACACTGAAGCTTTCTTT	CASSVPWNTEAFF
-	TRBJ2-2	-	TRBV2	TGTGCCAGCAGTTTCAAGAACACCGGGGAGCTGTTTTTT	CASSFKNTGELFF
few	TRBJ2-7	-	TRBV10-1	TGCGCCAGCTCTGGAGGGCCCAACGAGCAGTACTTC	CASSGGPNEQYF
-	TRBJ2-2	-	TRBV27	TGTGCCAGCAGTTTATCGGCCGGTAACACCGGGGAGCTGTTTTTT	CASSLSAGNTGELFF
-	TRBJ1-1	-	TRBV5-4	TGTGCCAGCAGCTTAGGGGAGAACACTGAAGCTTTCTTT	CASSLGENTEAFF
-	TRBJ1-1	-	TRBV5-1	TGCGCCAGCAGCTTGGCCCCGGGACCTATGACTGAAGCTTTCTTT	CASSLAPGPMTEAFF
-	TRBJ1-5	-	TRBV20-1	TGCAGTGCTAGAGCTGCCGGGGTTCCTCATTTT	CSARAAGVPHF
medium-sized	TRBJ1-1	TRBD1	TRBV11-2	TGTGCCAGCAGCCCAGGGGGGACTGAAGCTTTCTTT	CASSPGGTEAFF
-	TRBJ2-5	TRBD1	TRBV6-5	TGTGCCAGCAGTTCAGGACAGGGGAGGTACCAAGAGACCCAGTACTTC	CASSSGQGRYQETQYF
-	TRBJ1-3	-	TRBV7-9	TGTGCCAGCAGCTCAGGAGGGGGGGCGCTTGGAAACACCATATATTTT	CASSSGGGALGNTIYF